A single sample gave rise to the 28 T cell receptor beta chains below, sequenced in a study of T-cell memory formation after mild COVID-19. Using its own MiXCR run on the 5' RACE reads, TCRdb lists one record per CDR3 protein. The sample consists of roughly 58,000 distinct CDR3 sequences, 8% to 9.5% of them appearing once. Input material: PBMCs or a T cell subset sorted from them (not recorded which). All receptors come from a man younger than 30 who had mild COVID-19 (a few samples of this study predate the infection). Cell type and time point are not known.

The rearrangement uses TRBV6-5 and TRBJ2-4; D not resolved. Trimming removed 0 bases from V and 7 bases from J, with 10 bases in between. Germline CDR1 is MNHEY and CDR2 is SVGAGI. The CDR3 extends over 14 amino acids. The CDR3 reads CASSYSMHTNIQYF. The CDR3 DNA reads TGTGCCAGCAGTTACTCCATGCATACCAACATTCAGTACTTC.

This clonotype was observed at least ten times. V and J are TRBV5-5 and TRBJ1-5; 11 bases fit TRBD1. Germline CDR1 SGHKS, CDR2 YYEKEE (reference sequence). The CDR3 covers 15 residues. The ends lost 5 bases at V and 7 bases at J; junction bases unmatched: 8. The CDR3 DNA sequence: TGTGCCAGCAGGTCGGACAGGGGGCCGGGGCAGCCCCAGCATTTT. It encodes CASRSDRGPGQPQHF.

This clonotype was observed many times. J is TRBJ2-1 and V is TRBV1; the D segment call TRBD2 is taken from the table without a DNA check. TRBV1 is a listed pseudogene. CDR3 length: 14 amino acids. The CDR3 nucleotides are TGCACCAGCAGCCTGGGGACTCCGGTCGAGGGGCAGTTCTTC. It specifies CTSSLGTPVEGQFF.

The chain employs TRBV2 and TRBJ1-5; no clear D. With 7 bases removed from V and 10 bases from J, the gap between germline ends came to 20 bases. CDR3 length equals 14 residues. From germline, CDR1 is SNHLY and CDR2 FYNNEI. CDR3 sequence reads: CASTEGGGMRPQHF. CDR3 bases: TGTGCCAGCACCGAAGGTGGAGGTATGCGACCCCAGCATTTT.

This clonotype was seen a handful of times. V is TRBV19 and J is TRBJ2-3; 9 positions match TRBD2. The CDR3 sequence is 13 residues long. Per the germline V gene, CDR1 is LNHDA and CDR2 is SQIVND (reference sequence). V was pared by 8 bases and J by 2 bases, with 2 bases of the junction left unmatched. This chain's CDR3 is CASRTSDTDTQYF. CDR3 nucleotide sequence: TGTGCCAGTCGGACTAGCGACACAGATACGCAGTATTTT.

Only a few counts were recorded for this clonotype. The chain combines TRBV15 with TRBJ2-6, with 7 bases lining up with TRBD1. Germline V gene sequence: CDR1 LNHNV, CDR2 YYDKDF (reference sequence). V lost 3 bases to trimming and J lost 0 bases; unmatched junction nucleotides: 5. CDR3 length equals 17 residues. CDR3 loop: CATSSDRDPSGANVLTF. The CDR3 DNA reads TGTGCCACCAGCAGCGACAGGGACCCCTCTGGGGCCAACGTCCTGACTTTC.

This clonotype was observed a few times. The CDR3 here is CASSLVGSNYEQYF. The CDR3 bases are TGTGCCAGCAGCTTGGTAGGCTCGAACTACGAGCAGTACTTC. This chain connects TRBV5-6 to TRBJ2-7; unclear D gene. This CDR3 region has 14 residues. Germline V CDR1 and CDR2: SGHDT, YYEEEE. The V end lost 0 bases, the J end lost 3 bases, and 10 bases lay between the germline ends.

This chain uses TRBV4-3 with TRBJ1-2, with D maybe TRBD1 (6 bases). This CDR3 has 15 amino acids. The ends were cut back, 2 bases at V and 5 bases at J, with 15 bases in the middle. The germline V gene encodes CDR1 LGHNA and CDR2 YSLEER. CDR3 in amino acids: CASSQLDSGTYGYTF. The CDR3 DNA reads TGCGCCAGCAGCCAACTGGACAGCGGAACTTATGGCTACACCTTC.

V and J are TRBV5-5 and TRBJ1-2, with TRBD1 matching 7 bases. From germline, CDR1 is SGHKS and CDR2 YYEKEE (reference sequence). The CDR3 length is 12 residues. The V and J ends lost 2 bases and 8 bases, in that order; junction bases with no gene match: 3. The CDR3 sequence: CASSFDRDGYTF. CDR3 bases: TGTGCCAGCAGCTTTGACAGGGACGGCTACACCTTC.

At least ten counts were recorded for this clonotype. V gene TRBV15 combines with J gene TRBJ2-3; D is ambiguous. Trimming took 0 bases from V and 6 from J, leaving 4 bases between them. This CDR3 spans 12 amino acids. The germline V gene encodes CDR1 LNHNV and CDR2 YYDKDF (reference sequence). In DNA, the CDR3 is TGTGCCACCAGCAGAGATCAGGATACGCAGTATTTT. Translated, it gives CATSRDQDTQYF.

This clonotype is classed as medium-sized (0.01 to 0.1%). This rearrangement joins TRBV7-6 to TRBJ1-6; 10 bases fit TRBD1. CDR1 SGHVS and CDR2 FNYEAQ come from the germline V gene. V lost 4 bases, J lost 10 bases, and 7 bases stayed unmatched. This CDR3 has 15 amino acids. For the CDR3, the DNA is TGTGCCAGCAGCTCGGGACAGGGGAAAATCTCACCCCTCCACTTT. Amino acids: CASSSGQGKISPLHF.

This clonotype showed up just a few times. J is TRBJ2-5 and V is TRBV6-2 or TRBV6-3, with 9 nucleotides matching TRBD1. This CDR3 comprises 15 residues. Germline V gene sequence: CDR1 MNHEY, CDR2 SVGEGT. After removal of 2 bases from V and 0 bases from J, the junction contained 1 base not matched to a gene. The CDR3 DNA is TGTGCCAGCAGTTACAGGACAGGGGACCAAGAGACCCAGTACTTC. This encodes CASSYRTGDQETQYF.

V usage is TRBV12-3 or TRBV12-4 and J usage is TRBJ1-3; D may be TRBD1 (6 bases). This CDR3 region has 13 residues. V shed 8 bases and J shed 2 bases, with 10 bases lying between them. The CDR3: CASLAGAGNTIYF. The CDR3 bases are TGTGCCAGCCTGGCAGGGGCTGGAAACACCATATATTTT.

V is TRBV6-2 or TRBV6-3 and J is TRBJ2-7, with 10 bases that match TRBD2. Germline CDR1 reads MNHEY; CDR2 reads SVGEGT. The CDR3 has 14 residues. V gave up 5 bases and J gave up 5 bases; unmatched junction bases: 6. In DNA form, the CDR3 reads TGTGCCAGCAGTCCGAGCGGGGGGGCCGACGAGCAGTACTTC. This translates into CASSPSGGADEQYF.

The gene calls are TRBV5-1 and TRBJ2-5; 7 positions agree with TRBD1. The CDR3 length is 14 residues. With 3 bases clipped from V and 1 base from J, the junction kept 3 bases outside the gene matches. CDR1 is SGHRS, CDR2 YFSETQ, per germline. CDR3 nucleotide sequence: TGCGCCAGCAGCTACGGGACAGCCCAAGAGACCCAGTACTTC. It is translated as CASSYGTAQETQYF.

This clonotype has more than one count but fewer than ten. The chain couples TRBV7-2 to TRBJ1-4, with D possibly being TRBD1 (6 bases). Germline V gene sequence: CDR1 SGHTA, CDR2 FQGNSA. V lost 5 bases, J lost 5 bases, and 18 bases lay in between. This CDR3 region has 16 residues. The CDR3 region is CASSLRTARLNEKLFF. CDR3 DNA sequence: TGTGCCAGCAGCCTTAGGACAGCCCGCCTGAATGAAAAACTGTTTTTT.

Many counts were recorded for this clonotype. The CDR3, as DNA: TGCGCAGGACAGTCCTTTTATGGCTACACCTTC. Its protein is CAGQSFYGYTF. The chain couples TRBV20-1 to TRBJ1-2, with D perhaps TRBD1 (6 bases). Germline-derived CDR1 and CDR2 are DFQATT and SNEGSKA (reference sequence). The CDR3 runs 11 residues.

This clonotype appeared many times. The chain has TRBV10-3 and TRBJ2-7, with TRBD1 matching over 10 bases. Germline V gene sequence: CDR1 ENHRY, CDR2 SYGVKD. V lost 4 bases to trimming and J lost 6 bases; unmatched junction nucleotides: 3. The CDR3 extends over 13 amino acids. CDR3 in amino acids: CAISGTGGFEQYF. In DNA, the CDR3 is TGTGCCATCAGTGGGACAGGGGGATTCGAGCAGTACTTC.

This clonotype was counted between two and nine times. The genes are TRBV28 and TRBJ1-5, with D possibly TRBD1 on 6 matching bases. Germline CDR1 reads MDHEN; CDR2 reads SYDVKM. V lost 7 bases and J lost 2, with 12 bases in between. The CDR3 covers 14 residues. CDR3 region: CASINRVGNQPQHF. The CDR3 coding sequence is TGTGCCAGCATAAACAGGGTCGGCAATCAGCCCCAGCATTTT.

This clonotype was seen more than once but under ten times. The chain recombines TRBV4-3 with TRBJ2-2; possibly TRBD2 for D (6 bases). Germline CDR1 LGHNA, CDR2 YSLEER. V lost 3 bases and J lost 4, with 9 bases in between. The CDR3 has 14 amino acids. This CDR3 reads CASSQAGSTGELFF. In nucleotides, the CDR3 is TGCGCCAGCAGCCAGGCGGGGTCCACCGGGGAGCTGTTTTTT.

This clonotype was found many times. The CDR3 sequence is CASSFLGRDTQYF. The CDR3, as DNA: TGTGCCAGCAGCTTTCTGGGGCGAGATACGCAGTATTTT. The chain recombines TRBV7-8 with TRBJ2-3; D might be TRBD1 (5 bases). The CDR3 has 13 amino acids. The V gene lost 3 bases and the J gene lost 5 bases, with 9 bases spanning the gap. The germline gives CDR1 SGHVS, CDR2 FQNEAQ.

This clonotype has at least ten counts. The chain carries TRBV10-3 and TRBJ2-2; a weak D match, TRBD2 (7 bases). The V end lost 10 bases, the J end lost 6 bases, and 15 bases lay between the germline ends. The CDR3 runs 13 residues. Germline CDR1 and CDR2: ENHRY and SYGVKD. Here the CDR3 DNA reads TGTGCCAGTCGGGGGGCCGACGCCGGGGAGCTGTTTTTT. This codes for CASRGADAGELFF.

This clonotype has a handful of counts. V gene TRBV5-1 combines with J gene TRBJ2-4; unclear D gene. Germline loops: CDR1 SGHRS, CDR2 YFSETQ. V lost 4 bases, J lost 0 bases, and 8 bases lay in between. The CDR3 is made up of 14 amino acids. The CDR3 loop is CASSPAPAKNIQYF. The CDR3 coding sequence is TGCGCCAGCAGCCCAGCGCCAGCCAAAAACATTCAGTACTTC.

This clonotype was detected only a few times. This chain joins TRBV7-9 and TRBJ1-1; possible D gene TRBD1, 6 bases. The CDR3 is 15 residues long. The V gene lost 3 bases and the J gene lost 0 bases, with 11 bases spanning the gap. Germline lookup yields CDR1 SEHNR and CDR2 FQNEAQ (reference sequence). This chain's CDR3 is CASSFGGGVNTEAFF. CDR3 nucleotides: TGTGCCAGCAGCTTTGGAGGGGGGGTGAACACTGAAGCTTTCTTT.

This clonotype was counted between two and nine times. The rearrangement joins TRBV6-1 to TRBJ2-6; a possible D gene is TRBD1 (6 bases). This CDR3 contains 14 residues. Trimming shortened V by 5 bases and J by 4 bases, and 9 bases separated the two germline ends. From germline, CDR1 is MNHNS and CDR2 SASEGT. CDR3 loop: CASSWGPGANVLTF. DNA of the CDR3: TGTGCCAGCAGTTGGGGGCCGGGGGCCAACGTCCTGACTTTC.

This clonotype appeared a few times. The V gene is TRBV19, the J gene TRBJ2-6; possible D gene TRBD1, 5 bases. In germline, CDR1 is LNHDA, CDR2 SQIVND (reference sequence). CDR3 length: 16 residues. V dropped 3 bases and J dropped 0 bases, with 9 bases sitting between them. This chain's CDR3 is CASSIQGISGANVLTF. The CDR3 bases are TGTGCCAGTAGTATTCAGGGTATCTCTGGGGCCAACGTCCTGACTTTC. Drawing the rest from reference TRBV19 and TRBJ2-6, the complete variable domain is DGGITQSPKYLFRKEGQNVTLSCEQNLNHDAMYWYRQDPGQGLRLIYYSQIVNDFQKGDIAEGYSVSREKKESFPLTVTSAQKNPTAFYLCASSIQGISGANVLTFGAGSRLTVL.

This clonotype has just a few counts. The chain carries TRBV20-1 and TRBJ1-5, with unresolved D. The V end was cut by 8 bases, the J end by 5 bases, with 16 bases between. CDR1 DFQATT and CDR2 SNEGSKA come from the germline V gene (reference sequence). This CDR3 contains 13 residues. CDR3 region: CSSSPTGYQPQHF. As DNA, the CDR3 is TGCAGTTCATCCCCCACGGGTTATCAGCCCCAGCATTTT.

The chain carries TRBV11-2 and TRBJ2-7; 9 positions match TRBD2. Germline V gene data show CDR1 as SGHAT and CDR2 as FQNNGV. The CDR3 loop spans 15 amino acids. The junction had 10 bases not matched to a gene; V was cut back by 6 bases and J by 4 bases. The DNA of the CDR3 is TGTGCCAGCAGGAAATATAGCGGGGGTGTGTACGAGCAGTACTTC. Protein sequence: CASRKYSGGVYEQYF.